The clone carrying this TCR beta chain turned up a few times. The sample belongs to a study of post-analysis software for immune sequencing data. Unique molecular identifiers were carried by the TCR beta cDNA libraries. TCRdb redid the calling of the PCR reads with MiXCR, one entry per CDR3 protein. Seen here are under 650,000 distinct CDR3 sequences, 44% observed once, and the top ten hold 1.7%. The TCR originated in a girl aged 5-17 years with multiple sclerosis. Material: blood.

CDR3 region: CASSLATGANEKLFF. CDR3 DNA sequence: TGTGCCAGCAGCTTGGCGACAGGGGCAAATGAAAAACTGTTTTTT. The chain has TRBV5-6 and TRBJ1-4, with 8 bases fitting TRBD1. The ends lost 0 bases at V and 5 bases at J; junction bases unmatched: 3. The germline CDR1 and CDR2 sequences are SGHDT and YYEEEE. CDR3 length: 15 amino acids.